The sequence of this TCR beta chain was determined in a study of brain T cells in children with intractable seizures. Clones were read by immunoSEQ multiplex PCR, and TCRdb kept only the in-frame ones, dropping some. The sample lists about 340,000 clones, about 93% occurring once. CDR3 length: 15 residues. The V gene's germline CDR1 is MNHEY and CDR2 SVGAGI. V shed 5 bases, J shed 7 bases, and the junction held 9 bases outside the gene matches. Time point noted: blood from clinic visit 5 months post-surgery; TSC patient then seizure free. Sequencing was limited to surgery cases with top T cell transcript signatures in brain tissue. At least one anti-epileptic drug was given before surgery.

V usage is TRBV6-5 and J usage is TRBJ1-5; the match to TRBD1 covers 9 bases. The sequencing used peripheral blood, collected more than 4 months after surgery. The source of this sequence is a boy younger than two with tuberous sclerosis and intractable seizures. The CDR3 region is CASSNIQGARQPQHF. The CDR3 DNA follows: TGTGCCAGCAGTAACATACAGGGGGCCAGACAGCCCCAGCATTTT.